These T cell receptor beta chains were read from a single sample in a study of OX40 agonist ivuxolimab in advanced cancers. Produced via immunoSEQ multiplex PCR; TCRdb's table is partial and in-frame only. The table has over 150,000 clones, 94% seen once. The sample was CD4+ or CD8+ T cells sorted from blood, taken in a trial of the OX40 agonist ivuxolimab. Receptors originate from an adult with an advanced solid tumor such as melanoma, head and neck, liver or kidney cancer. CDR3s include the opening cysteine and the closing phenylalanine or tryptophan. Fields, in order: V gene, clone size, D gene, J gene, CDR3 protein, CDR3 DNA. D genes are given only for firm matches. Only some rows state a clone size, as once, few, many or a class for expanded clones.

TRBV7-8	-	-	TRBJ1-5	CASSLGRRGERNQPQHF	TGTGCCAGCAGCTTAGGGCGTCGAGGGGAACGCAATCAGCCCCAGCATTTT
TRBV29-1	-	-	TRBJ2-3	CSALVGVRQYF	TGCAGCGCCCTCGTCGGAGTCAGACAGTATTTT
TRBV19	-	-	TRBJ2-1	CASSRVGFNEQFF	TGTGCCAGTAGTAGGGTGGGATTCAATGAGCAGTTCTTC
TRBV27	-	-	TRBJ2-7	CASRSVHEQYF	TGTGCCAGCAGGAGCGTCCACGAGCAGTACTTC
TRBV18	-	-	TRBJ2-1	CASSTLGSYNEQFF	TGTGCCAGCTCAACCCTAGGGTCCTACAATGAGCAGTTCTTC
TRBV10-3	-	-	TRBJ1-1	CAISEYYGGNTEAFF	TGTGCCATCAGTGAGTATTACGGGGGGAACACTGAAGCTTTCTTT
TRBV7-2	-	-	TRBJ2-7	CASSLLLYEQYF	TGTGCCAGCAGCCTATTACTCTACGAGCAGTACTTC
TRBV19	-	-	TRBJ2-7	CASSMGMKGNRNEQYF	TGTGCCAGTAGTATGGGGATGAAGGGGAATAGAAACGAGCAGTACTTC
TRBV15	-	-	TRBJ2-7	CATSRDAGRTYEQYF	TGTGCCACCAGCAGAGATGCAGGAAGGACCTACGAGCAGTACTTC
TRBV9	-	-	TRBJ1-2	CASSVSTANYGYTF	TGTGCCAGCAGCGTATCCACAGCTAACTATGGCTACACCTTC
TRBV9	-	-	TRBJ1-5	CASSVAAGINQPQHF	TGTGCCAGCAGCGTAGCGGCAGGGATCAATCAGCCCCAGCATTTT
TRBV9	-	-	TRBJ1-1	CASSVVPGRNTEAFF	TGTGCCAGCAGCGTAGTCCCAGGCCGTAACACTGAAGCTTTCTTT
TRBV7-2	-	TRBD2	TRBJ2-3	CASSRDLGLAGVIDTQYF	TGTGCCAGCAGCCGAGACCTCGGACTAGCGGGGGTTATTGATACGCAGTATTTT
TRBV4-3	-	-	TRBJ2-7	CASSQFTTSLSEQYF	TGCGCCAGCAGCCAATTTACAACCTCTCTCTCCGAGCAGTACTTC
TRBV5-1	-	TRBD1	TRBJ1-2	CASSLDRGQGGYTF	TGCGCCAGCAGCCTGGACAGGGGGCAGGGTGGCTACACCTTC
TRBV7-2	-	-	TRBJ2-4	CASSLDRVLTKNIQYF	TGTGCCAGCAGCTTAGACAGGGTGTTAACCAAAAACATTCAGTACTTC
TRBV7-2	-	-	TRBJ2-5	CASSRREGARETQYF	TGTGCCAGCAGCAGGAGGGAGGGGGCCCGGGAGACCCAGTACTTC
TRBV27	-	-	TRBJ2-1	CASSPGGGGRFF	TGTGCCAGCAGTCCAGGGGGGGGTGGTAGGTTCTTC
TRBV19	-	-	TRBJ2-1	CASSVYRGLNEQFF	TGTGCCAGTAGTGTGTATAGGGGTCTCAATGAGCAGTTCTTC
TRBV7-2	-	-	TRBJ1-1	CASSLGQLNTEAFF	TGTGCCAGCAGCTTAGGCCAGTTGAACACTGAAGCTTTCTTT
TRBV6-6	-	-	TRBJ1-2	CASSPLREHNYGYTF	TGTGCCAGCAGTCCCCTTCGGGAGCATAACTATGGCTACACCTTC
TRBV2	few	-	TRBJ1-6	CASSEGQYNSPLHF	TGTGCCAGCAGTGAAGGGCAATATAATTCACCCCTCCACTTT
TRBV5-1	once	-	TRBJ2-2	CASSFGGQRGIVELFF	TGCGCCAGCAGCTTCGGGGGGCAGAGGGGTATCGTGGAGCTGTTTTTT
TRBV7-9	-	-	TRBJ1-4	CASSPPGTRREKLFF	TGTGCCAGCAGCCCCCCCGGGACCCGGAGGGAAAAACTGTTTTTT
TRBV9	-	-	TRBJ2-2	CASSVGGRTGELFF	TGTGCCAGCAGCGTAGGGGGGCGGACCGGGGAGCTGTTTTTT
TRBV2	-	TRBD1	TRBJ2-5	CASSEVRGRGETQYF	TGTGCCAGCAGTGAAGTCAGGGGGCGCGGGGAGACCCAGTACTTC
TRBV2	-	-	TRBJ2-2	CASSGRQTAVRGELFF	TGTGCCAGCAGTGGACGGCAGACAGCTGTACGCGGGGAGCTGTTTTTT
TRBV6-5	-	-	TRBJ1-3	CATRQHSGNTIYF	TGTGCCACCCGTCAGCACTCTGGAAACACCATATATTTT
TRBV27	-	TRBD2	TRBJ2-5	CASSKTGLAGGRKTQYF	TGTGCCAGCAGTAAAACGGGTCTAGCGGGGGGGCGGAAGACCCAGTACTTC
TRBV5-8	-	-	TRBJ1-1	CASTRAGNTEAFF	TGTGCCAGCACCCGGGCAGGGAACACTGAAGCTTTCTTT
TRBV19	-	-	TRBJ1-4	CASSMARPDEKLFF	TGTGCCAGTAGTATGGCAAGGCCGGATGAAAAACTGTTTTTT
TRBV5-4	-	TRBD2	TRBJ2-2	CASSLGTSGPNTGELFF	TGTGCCAGCAGCTTGGGGACTAGCGGACCGAACACCGGGGAGCTGTTTTTT
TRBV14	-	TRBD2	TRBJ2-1	CASSPAGLAVYNEQFF	TGTGCCAGCAGCCCCGCGGGACTAGCGGTATACAATGAGCAGTTCTTC
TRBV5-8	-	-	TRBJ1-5	CASSLYREGQPQHF	TGTGCCAGCAGCTTGTACAGGGAGGGTCAGCCCCAGCATTTT
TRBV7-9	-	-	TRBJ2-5	CASSLGGRETQYF	TGTGCCAGCAGCCTTGGGGGACGAGAGACCCAGTACTTC
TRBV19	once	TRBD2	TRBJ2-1	CASSREGGYNEQFF	TGTGCCAGTAGTCGGGAGGGCGGCTACAATGAGCAGTTCTTC
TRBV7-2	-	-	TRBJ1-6	CASSPRNSPLHF	TGTGCCAGCAGCCCCCGGAATTCACCCCTCCACTTT
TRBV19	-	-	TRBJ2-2	CASIGYPNTGELFF	TGTGCCAGTATAGGCTACCCTAACACCGGGGAGCTGTTTTTT
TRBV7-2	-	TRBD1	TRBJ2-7	CASSRRLGQGNTYEQYF	TGTGCCAGCAGCCGAAGACTCGGACAGGGAAATACCTACGAGCAGTACTTC
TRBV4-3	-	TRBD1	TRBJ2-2	CASSQDRPGQGSGELFF	TGCGCCAGCAGCCAAGATCGGCCGGGACAGGGGTCCGGGGAGCTGTTTTTT
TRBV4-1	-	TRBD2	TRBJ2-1	CASSQDKGLAGGNEQFF	TGCGCCAGCAGCCAAGATAAGGGACTAGCGGGGGGGAATGAGCAGTTCTTC
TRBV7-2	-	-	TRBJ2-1	CASSLTPAWGANEQFF	TGTGCCAGCAGCTTAACCCCCGCTTGGGGGGCCAATGAGCAGTTCTTC
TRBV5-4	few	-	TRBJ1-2	CASAQGSNYGYTF	TGTGCCAGCGCCCAGGGGTCTAACTATGGCTACACCTTC
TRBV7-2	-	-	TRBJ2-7	CASSLGHFSYEQYF	TGTGCCAGCAGCTTGGGACACTTCTCCTACGAGCAGTACTTC
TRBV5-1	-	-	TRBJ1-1	CASSPGGGIDEAFF	TGCGCCAGCAGCCCGGGGGGAGGTATAGATGAAGCTTTCTTT
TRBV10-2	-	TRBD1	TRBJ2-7	CASRGPDRARGTYEQYF	TGCGCCAGCAGGGGTCCGGACAGGGCGAGGGGCACCTACGAGCAGTACTTC
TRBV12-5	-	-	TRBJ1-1	CASGLVRGAFF	TGTGCTAGTGGTTTGGTAAGGGGAGCTTTCTTT
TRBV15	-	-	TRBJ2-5	CATSRGRWGAPQETQYF	TGTGCCACCAGCAGAGGACGGTGGGGGGCCCCCCAAGAGACCCAGTACTTC
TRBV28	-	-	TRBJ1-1	CAGRDMNTEAFF	TGTGCCGGGCGGGATATGAACACTGAAGCTTTCTTT
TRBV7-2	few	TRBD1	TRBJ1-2	CASSLGQGISYGYTF	TGTGCCAGCAGCTTAGGACAGGGTATTAGCTATGGCTACACCTTC
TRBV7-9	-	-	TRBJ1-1	CASSLDRRNTEAFF	TGTGCCAGCAGCTTAGACAGGAGGAACACTGAAGCTTTCTTT
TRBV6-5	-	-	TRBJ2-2	CASSYGGALSGELFF	TGTGCCAGCAGTTACGGGGGAGCTCTATCCGGGGAGCTGTTTTTT
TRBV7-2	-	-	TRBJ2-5	CASSPWGQGGETQYF	TGTGCCAGCAGCCCGTGGGGGCAGGGGGGTGAGACCCAGTACTTC
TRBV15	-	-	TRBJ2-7	CATSRAGTYEQYF	TGTGCCACCAGCAGAGCTGGGACCTACGAGCAGTACTTC
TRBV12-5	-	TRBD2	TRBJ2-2	CASGLIAGGNTGELFF	TGTGCTAGTGGTTTGATAGCGGGAGGGAACACCGGGGAGCTGTTTTTT
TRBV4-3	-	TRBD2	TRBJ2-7	CASSLTSGRAYEQYF	TGCGCCAGCAGCCTTACTAGCGGGAGGGCGTACGAGCAGTACTTC
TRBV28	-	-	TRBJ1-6	CASSLAQGPNSPLHF	TGTGCCAGCAGTTTAGCCCAGGGCCCCAATTCACCCCTCCACTTT
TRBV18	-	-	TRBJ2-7	CASSPTEQHEQYF	TGTGCCAGCTCACCAACGGAACAGCACGAGCAGTACTTC
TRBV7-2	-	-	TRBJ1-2	CASSRAGANYGYTF	TGTGCCAGCAGCCGCGCCGGGGCGAACTATGGCTACACCTTC
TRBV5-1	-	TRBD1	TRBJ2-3	CASSSGTVLSDTQYF	TGCGCCAGCAGCTCCGGGACAGTCCTTTCAGATACGCAGTATTTT